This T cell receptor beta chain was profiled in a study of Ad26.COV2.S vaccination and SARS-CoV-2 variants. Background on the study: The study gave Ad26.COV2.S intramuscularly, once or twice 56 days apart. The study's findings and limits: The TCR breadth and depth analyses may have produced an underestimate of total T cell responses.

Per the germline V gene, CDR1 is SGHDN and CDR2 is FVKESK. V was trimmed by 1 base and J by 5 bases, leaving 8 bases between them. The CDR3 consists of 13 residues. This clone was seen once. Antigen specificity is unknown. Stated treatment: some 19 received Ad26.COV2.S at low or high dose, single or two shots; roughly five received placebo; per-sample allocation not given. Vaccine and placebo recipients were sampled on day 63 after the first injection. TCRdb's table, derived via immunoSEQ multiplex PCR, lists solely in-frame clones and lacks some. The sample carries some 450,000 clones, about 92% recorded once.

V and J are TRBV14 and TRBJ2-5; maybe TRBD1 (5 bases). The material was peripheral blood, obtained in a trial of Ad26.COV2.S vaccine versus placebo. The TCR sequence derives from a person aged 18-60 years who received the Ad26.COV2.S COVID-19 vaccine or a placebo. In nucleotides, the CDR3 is TGTGCCAGCAGCCAAGTCAGGGCTGAGACCCAGTACTTC. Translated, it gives CASSQVRAETQYF.